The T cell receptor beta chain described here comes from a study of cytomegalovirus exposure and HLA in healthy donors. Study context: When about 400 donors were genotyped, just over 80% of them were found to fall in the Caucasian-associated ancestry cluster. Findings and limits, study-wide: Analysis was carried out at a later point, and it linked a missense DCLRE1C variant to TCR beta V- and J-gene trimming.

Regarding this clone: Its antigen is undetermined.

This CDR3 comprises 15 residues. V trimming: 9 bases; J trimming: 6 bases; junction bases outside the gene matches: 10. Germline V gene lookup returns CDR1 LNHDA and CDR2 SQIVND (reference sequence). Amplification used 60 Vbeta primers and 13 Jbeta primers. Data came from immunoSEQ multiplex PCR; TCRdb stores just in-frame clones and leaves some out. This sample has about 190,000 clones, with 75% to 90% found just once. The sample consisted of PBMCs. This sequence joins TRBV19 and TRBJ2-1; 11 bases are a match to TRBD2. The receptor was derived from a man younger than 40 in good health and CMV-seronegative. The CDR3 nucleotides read TGTGCCAGCAGCGGATGGGGGACTAGCGGCAATGAGCAGTTCTTC. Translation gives CASSGWGTSGNEQFF.